Each of the 4 T cell receptor beta chains below was sequenced from the same sample in a study of PD-1 and CTLA-4 blockade in melanoma. Using immunoSEQ multiplex PCR, the repertoire was profiled, and TCRdb retains in-frame clones only, with some absent. The sample lists fewer than 35,000 clones, around 90% occurring once. The sample here was CD8+ T cells from peripheral blood, taken from a patient given anti-PD-1 treatment. Source of these receptors: a human donor with melanoma.

This clone has only one observation. The chain uses TRBV4-1 and TRBJ2-7; D uncertain. The V gene lost 2 bases and the J gene lost 4 bases, with 9 bases spanning the gap. The germline V gene has CDR1 MGHRA and CDR2 YSYEKL. This CDR3 has 13 residues. The CDR3 is CASSQPGVYEQYF. CDR3 sequence (DNA): TGCGCCAGCAGCCAACCTGGGGTTTACGAGCAGTACTTC.

The chain combines TRBV30 with TRBJ1-4, with unresolved D. Per the germline V gene, CDR1 is GTSNPN and CDR2 is SVGIG (reference sequence). Trimming shortened V by 1 base and J by 0 bases, and 12 bases separated the two germline ends. The CDR3 loop spans 16 amino acids. CDR3 loop: CAWSDSPDATNEKLFF. For the CDR3, the DNA is TGTGCCTGGAGTGATTCGCCGGACGCAACTAATGAAAAACTGTTTTTT.

This chain links TRBV28 with TRBJ2-2, with a tentative D call TRBD1 (5 bases). The V gene lost 5 bases and the J gene lost 6 bases, with 13 bases spanning the gap. The CDR3 has 14 residues. Germline loops: CDR1 MDHEN, CDR2 SYDVKM. The CDR3 protein is CASSLRDGAGELFF. CDR3 in DNA: TGTGCCAGCAGTCTCAGGGATGGGGCCGGGGAGCTGTTTTTT.

The chain recombines TRBV19 with TRBJ1-5, with a possible D match to TRBD1 (5 bases). The CDR3 loop spans 15 amino acids. The germline V and J ends were trimmed by 2 bases and 3 bases, with 11 bases remaining between them. Germline assignment: CDR1 LNHDA and CDR2 SQIVND (reference sequence). Here the CDR3 reads CASSISGSPNQPQHF. The CDR3 DNA reads as TGTGCCAGTAGTATATCAGGGAGCCCCAATCAGCCCCAGCATTTT. The whole variable domain, filled in from reference TRBV19 and TRBJ1-5, reads DGGITQSPKYLFRKEGQNVTLSCEQNLNHDAMYWYRQDPGQGLRLIYYSQIVNDFQKGDIAEGYSVSREKKESFPLTVTSAQKNPTAFYLCASSISGSPNQPQHFGDGTRLSIL.